These T cell receptor beta chains were read from a single sample in a study of blood T cell repertoires in COVID-19. Assay used: immunoSEQ multiplex PCR; TCRdb lists only in-frame clones, some missing. The table lists tens of thousands of clones, roughly four fifths of them singletons, with 16% in the top ten. Sequencing was done on a sample of peripheral blood. The receptor source for this set is a man in his 70s with active or convalescent COVID-19. CDR3s include the opening cysteine and the closing phenylalanine or tryptophan. D genes are given only for firm matches. Size values are once, few and many counts, or a class for expanded clones, and some rows have none.

j_call,v_call,clone_size,d_call,cdr3_nt,cdr3_aa
TRBJ2-2,TRBV24-1,-,-,TGTGCCACCAGTGATTTCTCTCGGGACGGGGAGCTGTTTTTT,CATSDFSRDGELFF
TRBJ2-2,TRBV4-1,-,TRBD2,TGCGCCAGCAGCCAAGTCGTCGGCACTAGCGGGGCCCCCAGCGGGGAGCTGTTTTTT,CASSQVVGTSGAPSGELFF
TRBJ2-7,TRBV6-1,-,TRBD2,TGTGCCAGCAGTGAAGTGAGCGGGGCCACCTACGAGCAGTACTTC,CASSEVSGATYEQYF
TRBJ1-5,TRBV6-1,-,-,TGTGCCAGCAGTGAGGTAGAGGGGCCCCAGCATTTT,CASSEVEGPQHF
TRBJ2-3,TRBV6-5,-,-,TGTGCCAGCGGGCGGGGCACAGATACGCAGTATTTT,CASGRGTDTQYF
TRBJ2-1,TRBV19,-,-,TGTGCCAGTAGTTACGGAGAGGACAATGAGCAGTTCTTC,CASSYGEDNEQFF
TRBJ1-4,TRBV28,-,-,TGTGCCAGCAGTTTGGGCCCACGTGGAGGGTCTTTTGCTGAAAAACTGTTTTTT,CASSLGPRGGSFAEKLFF
TRBJ2-7,TRBV6-5,-,-,TGTGCCAGCCTCGCAGTAGGCGGCGAGCAGTACTTC,CASLAVGGEQYF
TRBJ2-1,TRBV28,few,TRBD2,TGTGCCAGCAGTTCCCATAGCGGGGGCACCTACAATGAGCAGTTCTTC,CASSSHSGGTYNEQFF
TRBJ1-2,TRBV7-2,-,-,TGTGCCAGCAGCTCCGGGAATCCCTACTATGGCTACACCTTC,CASSSGNPYYGYTF
TRBJ2-2,TRBV2,few,-,TGTGCCAGCAGTGTTTTTCGCGGAGAGCTGTTTTTT,CASSVFRGELFF
TRBJ1-1,TRBV30,few,-,TGTGCCTGGAGCGCAGGGGTTTCAGCTTTCTTT,CAWSAGVSAFF
TRBJ2-4,TRBV10-1,-,-,TGCGCCAGCAGTGAGGTTGGAGGTCCGAACATTCAGTACTTC,CASSEVGGPNIQYF
TRBJ2-5,TRBV2,once,-,TGTGCCAGCAGCACGGGGAGCGCTCAGCAGTACTTC,CASSTGSAQQYF
TRBJ2-7,TRBV6-1,-,-,TGTGCCAGCAGTGAAGACGGTAGAGAGCAGTACTTC,CASSEDGREQYF
TRBJ1-5,TRBV28,-,-,TGTGCCAGCAACGGCGGGGCGGGTCAGCCCCAGCATTTT,CASNGGAGQPQHF
TRBJ2-5,TRBV19,few,TRBD2,TGTGCCAGTAGTATTAGGGCTAGCGGGGAAGAGACCCAGTACTTC,CASSIRASGEETQYF
TRBJ2-5,TRBV30,once,-,TGTGCCTGGACCCCGCCCCCCAGTGACGGGATCCAGTACTTC,CAWTPPPSDGIQYF
TRBJ1-5,TRBV5-5,-,-,TGTGCCAGCAGCACAGACAGCACCTATCAGCCCCAGCATTTT,CASSTDSTYQPQHF
TRBJ2-5,TRBV20-1,-,TRBD2,TGCAGTGCTAGTCGGCTAGCGGGGGCCGGGGAGACCCAGTACTTC,CSASRLAGAGETQYF
TRBJ2-2,TRBV19,few,TRBD2,TGTGCCAGTAGTACCACTAGCGGGGGGCCCTGGACCGGGGAGCTGTTTTTT,CASSTTSGGPWTGELFF
TRBJ1-4,TRBV2,-,-,TGTGCCAGCAGTGAACAGGGAAGAGAAAAACTGTTTTTT,CASSEQGREKLFF
TRBJ1-3,TRBV7-2,once,TRBD1,TGTGCCAGCAGTCCGGGACAGGGCACCTCTGGAAACACCATATATTTT,CASSPGQGTSGNTIYF
TRBJ1-5,TRBV12-3/TRBV12-4,once,-,TGTGCCAGCAGTTTAGTACAGGATCAGCCCCAGCATTTT,CASSLVQDQPQHF
TRBJ2-1,TRBV5-4,-,-,TGTGCCAGCAGCTTGGTAGGGTCGGAGGGCGAATTCTTC,CASSLVGSEGEFF
TRBJ2-3,TRBV4-2,-,TRBD2,TGTGCCAGCAGCCAAGCTAGCGGGGGGGCCGGTGCAGATACGCAGTATTTT,CASSQASGGAGADTQYF
TRBJ1-3,TRBV18,-,-,TGTGCCAGCTCACAACTTATAGCGGGGGTCTCTGGAAACACCATATATTTT,CASSQLIAGVSGNTIYF
TRBJ2-3,TRBV5-1,-,-,TGCGCCAGCAGCTTGGGGGGCGGCACAGATACGCAGTATTTT,CASSLGGGTDTQYF
TRBJ2-5,TRBV29-1,-,TRBD2,TGCAGCGTTGAATGGGCGGGGGGGGAACAAGAGACCCAGTACTTC,CSVEWAGGEQETQYF
TRBJ1-6,TRBV2,many,-,TGTGCCAGCACAAGACAGAATTCACCCCTCCACTTT,CASTRQNSPLHF
TRBJ1-1,TRBV11-3,-,-,TGTGCCAGCAGCCAATCGGGCACTGAAGCTTTCTTT,CASSQSGTEAFF
TRBJ2-2,TRBV5-4,-,TRBD1,TGTGCCAGCAGTCCTAACCAGGGACAGGGTTTCTCCGGGGAGCTGTTTTTT,CASSPNQGQGFSGELFF
TRBJ2-7,TRBV13,few,-,TGTGCCAGCAGCTCCAGTACCGAGCAGTACTTC,CASSSSTEQYF
TRBJ1-3,TRBV6-5,-,-,TGTGCCAGCAGTTATTCATCGGGGGCTGGAAACACCATATATTTT,CASSYSSGAGNTIYF
TRBJ1-5,TRBV5-6,-,-,TGTGCCAGCAGCTTGGCTCGGGGTCCCCAGCATTTT,CASSLARGPQHF
TRBJ1-2,TRBV3-1/TRBV3-2,few,-,TGTGCCAGCAGCCCCGACTTGACAGAGTATGGCTACACCTTC,CASSPDLTEYGYTF
TRBJ1-1,TRBV5-1,-,-,TGCGCCAGCGCATCCGGGACATCTGCCTCTGAAGCTTTCTTT,CASASGTSASEAFF
TRBJ2-5,TRBV18,-,-,TGTGCCAGCTCACCAGAAATAGGCGCGGTAGAGACCCAGTACTTC,CASSPEIGAVETQYF
TRBJ1-5,TRBV5-1,-,TRBD1,TGCGCCAGCAGCTTTGGACAGGGAGATCAGCCCCAGCATTTT,CASSFGQGDQPQHF
TRBJ1-2,TRBV6-5,-,-,TGTGCCAGCATCATATCAGGGCACTATGGCTACACCTTC,CASIISGHYGYTF
TRBJ2-7,TRBV3-1/TRBV3-2,-,TRBD1,TGTGCCAGCAGCCAACCGGGACAGACGGGCCGGGAGTACTTC,CASSQPGQTGREYF
TRBJ2-1,TRBV24-1,-,TRBD1,TGTGCCACCAGTGAGCCGCCTGGGACAGGGGTTTACAATGAGCAGTTCTTC,CATSEPPGTGVYNEQFF
TRBJ1-1,TRBV2,-,TRBD1,TGTGCCAGCAGTGAAAGGGGACAGGGGAATGGGACTGAAGCTTTCTTT,CASSERGQGNGTEAFF
TRBJ1-1,TRBV9,-,-,TGTGCCAGCAACCAGATATCGGACAGCCTTGAAGCTTTCTTT,CASNQISDSLEAFF
TRBJ1-5,TRBV4-1,medium-sized,TRBD1,TGCGCCAGCAGCCAAGACGTGGGACAGGGGGCCCCTTATAGCAATCAGCCCCAGCATTTT,CASSQDVGQGAPYSNQPQHF
TRBJ1-6,TRBV6-5,-,TRBD1,TGTGCCAGCAGTCCCTACAGGGGCGGTTCACCCCTCCACTTT,CASSPYRGGSPLHF
TRBJ1-1,TRBV5-1,-,-,TGCGCCAGCAGCTTATCGGGGATGAACACTGAAGCTTTCTTT,CASSLSGMNTEAFF
TRBJ2-1,TRBV7-2,-,-,TGTGCCAGCAGCTTAGTACACTACAATGAGCAGTTCTTC,CASSLVHYNEQFF
TRBJ1-6,TRBV19,few,TRBD1,TGTGCCAGTAACAGGGAGGGGACAGGGGGTTCACCCCTCCACTTT,CASNREGTGGSPLHF
TRBJ1-1,TRBV12-2,-,-,TGTGCAAGTCGCTTACCCCAGAAACAGGGTGGGATGAACACTGAAGCTTTCTTT,CASRLPQKQGGMNTEAFF
TRBJ2-2,TRBV5-8,few,-,TGTGCCAGCAGCTTCGCCGGATATGTAGGGGCCGGGGAGCTGTTTTTT,CASSFAGYVGAGELFF
TRBJ2-5,TRBV19,-,-,TGTGCCAGTAGTATAAGTGGCAATGTAGAGACCCAGTACTTC,CASSISGNVETQYF
TRBJ2-6,TRBV7-9,-,-,TGTGCCAGCAGCTCCCAGGCTGGGGCCAACGTCCTGACTTTC,CASSSQAGANVLTF
TRBJ2-5,TRBV7-7,-,-,TGTGCTAGCAGCCCGACTAGGAAAGAGACCCAGTACTTC,CASSPTRKETQYF
TRBJ2-3,TRBV7-2,-,TRBD2,TGTGCCAGCAGCTCCGGACTAGCGGGGCGTCAAGATACGCAGTATTTT,CASSSGLAGRQDTQYF